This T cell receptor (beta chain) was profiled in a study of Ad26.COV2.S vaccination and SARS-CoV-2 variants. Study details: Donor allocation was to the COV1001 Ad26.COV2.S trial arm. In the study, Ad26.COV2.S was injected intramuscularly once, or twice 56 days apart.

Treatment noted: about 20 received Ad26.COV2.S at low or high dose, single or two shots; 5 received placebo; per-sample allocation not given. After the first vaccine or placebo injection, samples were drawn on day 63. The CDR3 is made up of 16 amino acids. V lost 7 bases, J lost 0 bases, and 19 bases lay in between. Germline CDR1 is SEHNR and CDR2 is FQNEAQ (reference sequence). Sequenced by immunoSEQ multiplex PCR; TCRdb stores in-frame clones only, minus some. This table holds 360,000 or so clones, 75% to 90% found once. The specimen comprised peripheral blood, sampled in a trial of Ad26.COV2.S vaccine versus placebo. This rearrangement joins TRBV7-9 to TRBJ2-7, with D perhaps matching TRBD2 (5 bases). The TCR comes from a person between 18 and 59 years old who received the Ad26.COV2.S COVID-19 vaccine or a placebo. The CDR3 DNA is TGTGCCAGCACGCTGTCTGAGGGCAGGATCTCCTACGAGCAGTACTTC. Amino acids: CASTLSEGRISYEQYF.